This record covers a single T cell receptor beta chain. The antigen remains undetermined. This sample was taken from a study of cytomegalovirus exposure and HLA in healthy donors. For the study at large: The 650 to 850 first-cohort repertoires and the 120 or so validation repertoires shared the same platform, a later analysis reported.

Findings and limits, study-wide: The dataset shows that most TCR sequences were rare, while some public TCRs occurred in many donors.

Method: immunoSEQ multiplex PCR; TCRdb's copy keeps in-frame clones and lacks some. The table lists some 110,000 clones, about 87% of them singletons. Sequenced: PBMCs. This receptor was identified in a woman aged 18-35 years in good health and CMV-seropositive.

CDR3 bases: TGCGCCAGCAGCTTACCCCCGGCAGGGCACACCGGGGAGCTGTTTTTT. As protein: CASSLPPAGHTGELFF. V gene TRBV5-1 combines with J gene TRBJ2-2; maybe TRBD1 (5 bases). The CDR3 has 16 residues. The V end was cut by 2 bases, the J end by 3 bases, with 14 bases between. Germline lookup yields CDR1 SGHRS and CDR2 YFSETQ.